This TCR beta chain was observed in a study of blood T cells in healthy people across ages. In this sample, this clonotype turned up a few times. The authors ran a second PCR of 7 to 11 cycles using a sample-barcoded 5' primer and a J-beta primer mix. Researchers report that each sample yielded at least 3 million CDR3-containing paired-end reads. In TCRdb, the 5' RACE reads were re-called with MiXCR into one record per CDR3 protein. This table has approximately 1.5 million distinct CDR3 sequences, under 55% appearing once. The V and J ends lost 0 bases and 13 bases respectively, with 13 bases between them. The CDR3 spans 13 residues. Germline V lookup: CDR1 PRHDT, CDR2 FYEKMQ (reference sequence).

The sample consisted of blood. The V gene is TRBV13, the J gene TRBJ2-4, with a possible D match to TRBD2 (5 bases). The receptor was isolated from a woman aged 18-35 years in good health. The CDR3 sequence is CASSLGSGREQYF. In DNA form, the CDR3 reads TGTGCCAGCAGCTTAGGTTCGGGAAGGGAGCAGTACTTC.